Below are 30 T cell receptor beta chains sequenced from a single sample in a study of blood T cells in healthy people across ages. A J-beta primer mix and a sample-barcoded 5' primer were used in a second PCR of about 7 to 12 cycles. TCRdb ran MiXCR on the 5' RACE reads and lists one entry per CDR3 protein. In the table there are under 750,000 distinct CDR3 sequences, less than 60% of which are singletons. Sequenced material: blood. The receptors were sampled from an older man in good health.

The chain recombines TRBV6-2 or TRBV6-3 with TRBJ2-3, with D maybe TRBD2 (6 bases). The CDR3 consists of 13 residues. V shed 8 bases and J shed 6 bases, with 15 bases lying between them. Germline V CDR1 and CDR2: MNHEY, SVGEGT. The CDR3 region is CASGGTFIDTQYF. The CDR3 DNA sequence: TGTGCCAGCGGTGGGACTTTTATTGATACGCAGTATTTT.

The chain links TRBV2 to TRBJ2-4; a weak D match, TRBD2 (6 bases). Trimming removed 9 bases at V and 13 bases at J, with 16 bases between. Germline V gene data show CDR1 as SNHLY and CDR2 as FYNNEI. The CDR3 is 11 residues long. The CDR3: CASREGGEQYF. The DNA of the CDR3 is TGTGCCAGTCGGGAAGGAGGGGAGCAGTACTTC. Full variable domain (outside the CDR3, taken from reference TRBV2 and TRBJ2-4): EPEVTQTPSHQVTQMGQEVILRCVPISNHLYFYWYRQILGQKVEFLVSFYNNEISEKSEIFDDQFSVERPDGSNFTLKIRSTKLEDSAMYFCASREGGEQYFGAGTRLSVL.

J is TRBJ1-4 and V is TRBV29-1; D is uncertain. The germline CDR1 and CDR2 sequences are SQVTM and ANQGSEA. The CDR3 extends over 13 amino acids. The V and J ends lost 5 bases and 3 bases respectively, with 10 bases between them. CDR3 protein: CSVRTNSNEKLFF. The CDR3 region has the DNA TGCAGCGTTCGCACGAACTCTAATGAAAAACTGTTTTTT.

This rearrangement joins TRBV3-1 to TRBJ1-2; weak D call: TRBD1 (5 bases). V shed 0 bases and J shed 2 bases, with 16 bases lying between them. Germline CDR1 reads LGHDT; CDR2 reads YNNKEL (reference sequence). The CDR3 length is 17 residues. CDR3 nucleotides: TGTGCCAGCAGCCAAGAGGCCCTTAGGGGCGAAAACTATGGCTACACCTTC. Protein sequence: CASSQEALRGENYGYTF.

The chain has TRBV5-1 and TRBJ1-5, with D perhaps TRBD1 (5 bases). Deletions cut 0 bases from V and 4 bases from J, with 11 bases between. The CDR3 is 15 amino acids. Per germline, CDR1 SGHRS and CDR2 YFSETQ. DNA for the CDR3: TGCGCCAGCAGCTTGGAGGTGGGGGAGAATCAGCCCCAGCATTTT. Encoded protein: CASSLEVGENQPQHF.

J is TRBJ1-4 and V is TRBV4-3; possibly TRBD1 for D (6 bases). The CDR3 has 16 residues. Trimming pared 1 base from V and 8 bases from J, leaving 17 bases between. CDR1 and CDR2 (germline): LGHNA, YSLEER. For the CDR3, the DNA is TGCGCCAGCAGCCAAGTCCCAGGCCCGGGGGGCGAAAAACTGTTTTTT. It encodes CASSQVPGPGGEKLFF.

The gene calls are TRBV7-2 and TRBJ2-3, with 7 positions matching TRBD1. Germline V CDR1 and CDR2: SGHTA, FQGNSA. The CDR3 is made up of 15 amino acids. V shed 4 bases and J 6 bases; nucleotides not matched to a gene: 10. The CDR3 sequence: CASSSTDRKWDTQYF. In nucleotides, the CDR3 is TGTGCCAGCAGCTCCACGGACAGGAAATGGGATACGCAGTATTTT.

The sample holds a few counts of this clonotype. The chain uses TRBV10-3 and TRBJ1-5; D may be TRBD1 (6 bases). The ends were cut back, 0 bases at V and 5 bases at J, with 11 bases in the middle. This CDR3 spans 15 amino acids. Germline CDR1 reads ENHRY; CDR2 reads SYGVKD. The CDR3 sequence is CAISESTGGHQPQHF. The CDR3 DNA follows: TGTGCCATCAGTGAGTCGACCGGGGGCCATCAGCCCCAGCATTTT.

The chain employs TRBV7-3 and TRBJ2-1; D is uncertain. The CDR3 covers 13 residues. V was cut by 4 bases and J by 4 bases, with 8 bases left in between. Germline lookup yields CDR1 SGHTA and CDR2 FQGTGA. CDR3 protein: CASSWNSYNEQFF. DNA of the CDR3: TGTGCCAGCAGCTGGAACTCATACAATGAGCAGTTCTTC.

The chain employs TRBV5-1 and TRBJ2-7; TRBD1 or TRBD2 may be the D gene (6 bases each). CDR1 and CDR2 from the germline V gene are SGHRS and YFSETQ. Trimming removed 4 bases at V and 2 bases at J, with 19 bases between. This CDR3 has 16 residues. DNA of the CDR3: TGCGCCAGCAGCAAAGGCGGAGGGGACATTGCCTACGAGCAGTACTTC. Residues: CASSKGGGDIAYEQYF.

This clonotype was seen ten or more times. The V gene is TRBV6-6, the J gene TRBJ2-7; no reliable D call. CDR3 size: 12 residues. Germline V lookup: CDR1 MNHNY, CDR2 SVGAGI (reference sequence). V was trimmed by 6 bases and J by 5 bases, leaving 11 bases between them. CDR3 DNA: TGTGCCAGCAGCGACGGAGCAAACGAGCAGTACTTC. This sequence encodes CASSDGANEQYF.

The CDR3 DNA reads TGTGCCAGCAGCTTAGAGGACTACGCCTACGAGCAGTACTTC. Its translation: CASSLEDYAYEQYF. This rearrangement joins TRBV7-2 to TRBJ2-7; tentative D call: TRBD2 (6 bases). Trimming pared 1 base from V and 2 bases from J, leaving 9 bases between. The germline V gene has CDR1 SGHTA and CDR2 FQGNSA. This CDR3 comprises 14 residues.

This chain uses TRBV5-1 with TRBJ2-5; D possibly corresponds to TRBD2 (6 bases). Germline CDR1 and CDR2: SGHRS and YFSETQ. The CDR3 has 14 residues. V dropped 5 bases and J dropped 7 bases, with 18 bases sitting between them. CDR3 sequence (DNA): TGCGCCAGCAGTCCCGGGACCATCGGGGGGACCCAGTACTTC. Its protein is CASSPGTIGGTQYF. Full variable domain (missing parts from reference TRBV5-1 and TRBJ2-5): KAGVTQTPRYLIKTRGQQVTLSCSPISGHRSVSWYQQTPGQGLQFLFEYFSETQRNKGNFPGRFSGRQFSNSRSEMNVSTLELGDSALYLCASSPGTIGGTQYFGPGTRLLVL.

Points on this clonotype: One junction end disagrees with the germline gene, perhaps due to a read error. This rearrangement joins TRBV4-1 to TRBJ2-3, with TRBD1 matching over 8 bases. The CDR3 length is 16 residues. CDR1 and CDR2 from the germline V gene are MGHRA and YSYEKL. CDR3 sequence reads: CASSQERAGGSDTQYF. The CDR3 region has the DNA TGCGCCAGTAGCCAAGAGCGGGCAGGGGGCTCTGATACGCAGTATTTT.

On this clonotype: A single base separates this from a much larger clone, so it may be a read error. This chain links TRBV6-6 with TRBJ2-7; weak D call: TRBD1 (6 bases). The CDR3 extends over 15 amino acids. V was trimmed by 0 bases and J by 6 bases, leaving 15 bases between them. CDR1 is MNHNY and CDR2 is SVGAGI in the germline V gene (reference sequence). In nucleotides, the CDR3 is TGTGCCAGCAGTTACTCGGACCAGGGGAGCAGCGAGCAGTACTTC. Encoded protein: CASSYSDQGSSEQYF.

This clonotype showed up just a few times. J is TRBJ2-5 and V is TRBV5-1; possibly TRBD1 for D (5 bases). V lost 0 bases and J lost 2, with 11 bases in between. In germline, CDR1 is SGHRS, CDR2 YFSETQ. This CDR3 comprises 15 residues. In DNA, the CDR3 is TGCGCCAGCAGCTTGGCTGCACAGGAACAAGAGACCCAGTACTTC. Protein product: CASSLAAQEQETQYF. Drawing the rest from reference TRBV5-1 and TRBJ2-5, the complete variable domain is KAGVTQTPRYLIKTRGQQVTLSCSPISGHRSVSWYQQTPGQGLQFLFEYFSETQRNKGNFPGRFSGRQFSNSRSEMNVSTLELGDSALYLCASSLAAQEQETQYFGPGTRLLVL.

V is TRBV5-1 and J is TRBJ2-1; the match to TRBD2 covers 16 bases. The trim removed 0 bases at V and 10 bases at J, leaving 10 bases unmatched. This CDR3 is built from 18 residues. Germline CDR1 and CDR2: SGHRS and YFSETQ. The CDR3 sequence: CASSLEGLAGGRIEEQFF. CDR3 coding DNA: TGCGCCAGCAGCTTGGAGGGACTAGCGGGGGGGCGTATAGAGGAGCAGTTCTTC.

The J gene is TRBJ1-1, the V gene TRBV6-5; D possibly corresponds to TRBD1 (6 bases). CDR3 length: 16 amino acids. Germline V CDR1 and CDR2: MNHEY, SVGAGI. Trimming stripped 6 bases from V and 5 bases from J, with 22 bases between. The CDR3 sequence: CASSPHRATLGTEAFF. The CDR3 nucleotides are TGTGCCAGCAGCCCCCACAGGGCAACCCTGGGGACTGAAGCTTTCTTT.

Remarks on this clonotype: A much larger clone differs by one base, so this may be a read error. The V call is TRBV6-6, the J call TRBJ2-7, with TRBD2 as a possible D gene (5 bases). Germline-derived CDR1 and CDR2 are MNHNY and SVGAGI (reference sequence). This CDR3 has 15 amino acids. CDR3 coding DNA: TGTACCAGCAGTTACTCGAGTCGACTAAACTACGAGCAGTACTTC. Protein: CTSSYSSRLNYEQYF.

This clonotype was counted between two and nine times. J is TRBJ1-1 and V is TRBV6-5; no definite D call. CDR3 length equals 15 residues. Germline V gene data show CDR1 as MNHEY and CDR2 as SVGAGI. Trimming took off 5 bases at V and 6 bases at J, with 19 bases between the two ends. CDR3 nucleotide sequence: TGTGCCAGCAGTCCCTTGTCGTCTGGGGAAGCTGAAGCTTTCTTT. It specifies CASSPLSSGEAEAFF.

This clonotype has a single count. The V call is TRBV6-2 or TRBV6-3, the J call TRBJ2-1; 7 nucleotides agree with TRBD1. The V gene's germline CDR1 is MNHEY and CDR2 SVGEGT. Trimming took 7 bases from V and 8 from J; bases not matched to a gene: 14. The CDR3 has 15 amino acids. CDR3 residues: CASKVTGVVVDEQFF. The DNA of the CDR3 is TGTGCCAGCAAGGTCACAGGGGTAGTAGTGGATGAGCAGTTCTTC.

This clonotype was picked up a small number of times. This chain links TRBV5-1 with TRBJ1-4; D uncertain. The CDR3 contains 15 residues. Germline V CDR1 and CDR2: SGHRS, YFSETQ. Trimming pared 1 base from V and 0 bases from J, leaving 7 bases between. CDR3 in DNA: TGCGCCAGCAGCTTGTTTTCGGCAACTAATGAAAAACTGTTTTTT. Translation gives CASSLFSATNEKLFF.

There are a few counts of this clonotype. The chain is built from TRBV20-1 and TRBJ2-6, with TRBD1 matching 11 bases. CDR1 and CDR2 from the germline V gene are DFQATT and SNEGSKA (reference sequence). The CDR3 has 18 amino acids. Trimming at V came to 1 base and at J to 1 base, leaving 6 bases not matched to a gene. The CDR3 reads CSARAAGQGVSGANVLTF. The CDR3 DNA reads TGCAGTGCTAGAGCTGCGGGACAGGGGGTGTCTGGGGCCAACGTCCTGACTTTC.

This clonotype has only a few counts. The chain recombines TRBV5-5 with TRBJ1-1, with D perhaps matching TRBD1 (5 bases). V lost 4 bases and J 4 bases, leaving 17 bases between the germline ends. This CDR3 has 15 residues. CDR1 and CDR2 (germline): SGHKS, YYEKEE (reference sequence). The CDR3 reads CASSPATGGSTEAFF. CDR3 DNA sequence: TGTGCCAGCAGCCCAGCCACGGGGGGAAGCACTGAAGCTTTCTTT.

Concerning this clonotype: At one boundary the junction diverges from the germline segment, which might be a read error. The chain links TRBV18 to TRBJ2-5; D gene ambiguous. The J call is doubtful: the DNA matches TRBJ2-7 better. The CDR3 is 15 residues long. Germline V lookup: CDR1 KGHSH, CDR2 LQKENI. The CDR3 is CAGSPKLKGSHEQYF. CDR3 DNA sequence: TGTGCCGGCTCACCAAAATTGAAGGGATCCCACGAGCAGTACTTC.

CDR3 in DNA: TGCAGCGTTGCCCTATCCGGGAGGGCCTCCTACAATGAGCAGTTCTTC. Protein sequence: CSVALSGRASYNEQFF. This chain joins TRBV29-1 and TRBJ2-1; 8 nucleotides match TRBD2. Germline values: CDR1 SQVTM, CDR2 ANQGSEA. This CDR3 has 16 amino acids. Trimming removed 4 bases from V and 0 bases from J; junction bases left unmatched: 8.

V usage is TRBV20-1 and J usage is TRBJ2-3; 8 nucleotides align to TRBD2. CDR1 and CDR2 (germline): DFQATT, SNEGSKA (reference sequence). V lost 3 bases, J lost 1 base, and 15 bases stayed unmatched. This CDR3 is built from 18 residues. The chain's CDR3 is CSASGGGPILFRTDTQYF. The CDR3 coding sequence is TGCAGTGCTAGTGGCGGGGGGCCCATCCTCTTTCGCACAGATACGCAGTATTTT.

This clonotype turned up a few times. This sequence joins TRBV29-1 and TRBJ1-4; weak D call: TRBD1 (5 bases). Germline V gene lookup returns CDR1 SQVTM and CDR2 ANQGSEA. V was shortened by 4 bases and J by 7 bases, with 13 bases between the two germline ends. CDR3 length: 13 amino acids. CDR3 nucleotides: TGCAGCGTTGCCCTGGGACCAGGTGAAAAACTGTTTTTT. As protein: CSVALGPGEKLFF.

The gene calls are TRBV20-1 and TRBJ2-1, with TRBD2 matching 7 bases. The CDR3 extends over 16 amino acids. Germline V gene sequence: CDR1 DFQATT, CDR2 SNEGSKA (reference sequence). V lost 3 bases and J lost 1; bases outside the gene matches: 9. DNA for the CDR3: TGCAGTGCTAGGGAAGCGGGGAGTAGATCCTACAATGAGCAGTTCTTC. Translation: CSAREAGSRSYNEQFF.

The sample holds a few counts of this clonotype. The chain joins TRBV14 to TRBJ2-1; 9 bases map to TRBD2. From germline, CDR1 is SGHDN and CDR2 FVKESK. Germline trimming cut 4 bases from V and 7 bases from J; bases unmatched to any gene: 5. The CDR3 length is 14 residues. As DNA, the CDR3 is TGTGCCAGCAGCCTGGGACTAGCAACGAATGAGCAGTTCTTC. Its protein is CASSLGLATNEQFF.